The 20 T cell receptor beta chains reported below all come from one sample, sequenced in a study of blood T cell repertoires in COVID-19. This table comes from immunoSEQ multiplex PCR, and its TCRdb copy is limited to in-frame clones, with some not included. The sample contains around 150,000 clones, around 87% of which appear only once. Sequenced: peripheral blood. These receptors originate from a man younger than 35 with acute or convalescent COVID-19.

V gene TRBV5-8 combines with J gene TRBJ1-4; 10 bases are shared with TRBD1. The CDR3 sequence is 16 residues long. Germline values: CDR1 SGHTS, CDR2 YDEGEE. Unmatched junction bases numbered 5, after V lost 4 bases and J lost 2 bases. CDR3 nucleotides: TGTGCCAGCAGCAGGGGGACAGGGGTTACTAATGAAAAACTGTTTTTT. Translated: CASSRGTGVTNEKLFF.

The chain recombines TRBV5-4 with TRBJ1-1; 11 nucleotides line up with TRBD1. V lost 5 bases and J lost 4; bases outside the gene matches: 4. This CDR3 comprises 14 residues. Germline V gene lookup returns CDR1 SGHNT and CDR2 YYREEE (reference sequence). As DNA, the CDR3 is TGTGCCAGCAGTTGGGACAGGGGGGGCACTGAAGCTTTCTTT. Residues: CASSWDRGGTEAFF.

The gene calls are TRBV15 and TRBJ1-5; 7 positions match TRBD1. With V trimmed by 1 base and J by 6 bases, 6 bases remained unmatched. CDR1 and CDR2 from the germline V gene are LNHNV and YYDKDF (reference sequence). There are 15 residues in the CDR3. The CDR3 is CATSRVGTAGQPQHF. CDR3 nucleotide sequence: TGTGCCACCAGCAGAGTCGGGACAGCCGGTCAGCCCCAGCATTTT. Variable domain in full (rest from reference TRBV15 and TRBJ1-5): DAMVIQNPRYQVTQFGKPVTLSCSQTLNHNVMYWYQQKSSQAPKLLFHYYDKDFNNEADTPDNFQSRRPNTSFCFLDIRSPGLGDTAMYLCATSRVGTAGQPQHFGDGTRLSIL.

This sequence joins TRBV4-1 and TRBJ2-7, with 7 bases matching TRBD1. CDR3 length equals 14 residues. Germline CDR1 is MGHRA and CDR2 is YSYEKL. V gave up 5 bases and J gave up 7 bases; unmatched junction bases: 11. As DNA, the CDR3 is TGCGCCAGCAGCTGGGACAGCGAGACGGGGGAGCAGTACTTC. The encoded protein is CASSWDSETGEQYF.

The chain has TRBV7-9 and TRBJ1-1; 10 positions agree with TRBD1. CDR3 size: 13 residues. Germline V gene data show CDR1 as SEHNR and CDR2 as FQNEAQ (reference sequence). The V gene end was trimmed by 4 bases and the J gene end by 7 bases; junction bases not matched to a gene: 3. This chain's CDR3 is CASSSRDRGEAFF. The CDR3 nucleotides are TGTGCCAGCAGCTCCCGGGACAGGGGTGAAGCTTTCTTT.

The chain combines TRBV3-1 (or the pseudogene TRBV3-2) with TRBJ1-5; 9 nucleotides agree with TRBD1. With 7 bases clipped from V and 3 bases from J, the junction kept 7 bases outside the gene matches. The CDR3 covers 15 residues. CDR1 LGHDT and CDR2 YNNKEL come from the germline V gene (reference sequence). The CDR3 protein is CASTSRDRDNQPQHF. The CDR3 region has the DNA TGTGCCAGCACCTCTAGGGACAGGGACAATCAGCCCCAGCATTTT.

This chain connects TRBV19 to TRBJ1-5; 7 bases match TRBD1. Trimming took 5 bases from V and 5 from J; bases not matched to a gene: 6. Germline V gives CDR1 LNHDA, CDR2 SQIVND (reference sequence). This CDR3 spans 14 amino acids. This CDR3 reads CASSEGQLYQPQHF. The CDR3 bases are TGTGCCAGTAGTGAGGGACAGCTCTATCAGCCCCAGCATTTT.

The chain joins TRBV7-9 to TRBJ2-1; 8 positions agree with TRBD1. Looked up from germline, CDR1 is SEHNR and CDR2 is FQNEAQ (reference sequence). CDR3 size: 17 residues. V was pared by 5 bases and J by 4 bases, with 13 bases of the junction left unmatched. CDR3 amino acids: CASSGTGTGKYYNEQFF. Written as DNA, the CDR3 is TGTGCCAGCAGCGGAACCGGGACAGGCAAATATTACAATGAGCAGTTCTTC. Looking up the rest from reference TRBV7-9 and TRBJ2-1 gives the full variable domain: DTGVSQNPRHKITKRGQNVTFRCDPISEHNRLYWYRQTLGQGPEFLTYFQNEAQLEKSRLLSDRFSAERPKGSFSTLEIQRTEQGDSAMYLCASSGTGTGKYYNEQFFGPGTRLTVL.

The chain joins TRBV2 to TRBJ2-7, with D perhaps matching TRBD1 (6 bases). Per the germline V gene, CDR1 is SNHLY and CDR2 is FYNNEI. The V gene lost 4 bases and the J gene lost 3 bases, with 10 bases spanning the gap. The CDR3 runs to 13 residues. In DNA form, the CDR3 reads TGTGCCAGCAGTGGACAGGTGGACTACGAGCAGTACTTC. Residues: CASSGQVDYEQYF.

The chain uses TRBV30 and TRBJ1-2, with D tentatively TRBD1 (6 bases). Trimming stripped 3 bases from V and 6 bases from J, with 14 bases between. The CDR3 length is 13 residues. Germline CDR1 reads GTSNPN; CDR2 reads SVGIG (reference sequence). The CDR3 is CAWRSDRAHGYTF. In nucleotides, the CDR3 is TGTGCCTGGAGGTCGGACAGAGCCCATGGCTACACCTTC.

The DNA of the CDR3 is TGTGCCAGCAGGCGCTACGAGCAGTACTTC. Translated: CASRRYEQYF. This chain uses TRBV21-1 with TRBJ2-7; the table's D gene call, TRBD2, was not cross checked with the DNA. TRBV21-1 has pseudogene status. The CDR3 covers 10 residues.

This clone appeared once. The chain joins TRBV27 to TRBJ2-3; 10 bases map to TRBD2. V gave up 7 bases and J gave up 3 bases; unmatched junction bases: 10. Germline CDR1 is MNHEY and CDR2 is SMNVEV (reference sequence). This CDR3 region has 16 residues. Written as DNA, the CDR3 is TGTGCCAGCATCCCGATAGCGGGGGGTGGTACAGATACGCAGTATTTT. Amino acids: CASIPIAGGGTDTQYF.

The rearrangement uses TRBV19 and TRBJ2-3; no clear D gene. The CDR3 has 14 residues. V was pared by 5 bases and J by 6 bases, with 15 bases between. Germline assignment: CDR1 LNHDA and CDR2 SQIVND (reference sequence). The CDR3: CASSGRSNADTQYF. CDR3 coding DNA: TGTGCCAGTAGTGGTCGGTCTAACGCGGATACGCAGTATTTT.

This chain uses TRBV19 with TRBJ2-7; 8 bases match TRBD1. Germline trimming cut 4 bases from V and 4 bases from J; bases unmatched to any gene: 12. The CDR3 consists of 16 residues. Per the germline V gene, CDR1 is LNHDA and CDR2 is SQIVND (reference sequence). The CDR3 protein is CASSKDRGSITYEQYF. CDR3 in DNA: TGTGCCAGTAGTAAAGACAGGGGTAGTATTACTTACGAGCAGTACTTC.

V and J are TRBV6-4 and TRBJ2-7; D remains unclear. V was pared by 6 bases and J by 7 bases, with 7 bases between. The CDR3 is 10 amino acids. The germline V gene encodes CDR1 MRHNA and CDR2 SNTAGT. The CDR3 DNA is TGTGCCAGCAGGCCCGGGGAGCAGTACGTC. This sequence encodes CASRPGEQYV.

The V call is TRBV12-5, the J call TRBJ1-2; TRBD1 is a possible D gene (5 bases). This CDR3 has 12 amino acids. Germline values: CDR1 LGHNT, CDR2 FRNRAP. Trimming left V 1 base short and J 10 bases short, with 10 bases between. CDR3 amino acids: CASGLETDIYTF. CDR3 nucleotides: TGTGCTAGTGGTTTGGAGACAGATATCTACACCTTC.

V and J are TRBV6-5 and TRBJ1-5, with 7 bases aligning to TRBD1. The CDR3 consists of 15 residues. V gave up 7 bases and J gave up 7 bases; unmatched junction bases: 13. Germline lookup yields CDR1 MNHEY and CDR2 SVGAGI. The CDR3 sequence is CASTTLTGIVQPQHF. The CDR3 region has the DNA TGTGCCAGCACAACGCTGACAGGGATTGTACAGCCCCAGCATTTT.

This chain joins TRBV2 and TRBJ2-7, with 7 bases fitting TRBD1. V gave up 8 bases and J gave up 3 bases; unmatched junction bases: 4. Germline CDR1 and CDR2: SNHLY and FYNNEI. The CDR3 is made up of 12 amino acids. In nucleotides, the CDR3 is TGTGCCAGCGGACAGGTGAACTACGAGCAGTACGTC. It encodes CASGQVNYEQYV.

This chain uses TRBV9 with TRBJ1-6; 10 positions match TRBD1. The CDR3 runs 16 residues. J was trimmed by 9 bases and V by 3 bases; bases with no gene match: 9. CDR1 is SGDLS, CDR2 YYNGEE, per germline. The CDR3 region is CASSADPGTGASPLHF. The CDR3 bases are TGTGCCAGCAGCGCCGATCCCGGGACAGGGGCTTCACCCCTCCACTTT.

The chain is built from TRBV11-3 and TRBJ2-7; TRBD1 agrees at 8 bases. Looked up from germline, CDR1 is SGHNT and CDR2 is YENEEA. The V and J ends lost 3 bases and 5 bases, in that order; junction bases with no gene match: 3. The CDR3 sequence is 13 residues long. The CDR3 is CASSLTGAHEQYV. Written as DNA, the CDR3 is TGTGCCAGCAGCTTGACAGGGGCACACGAGCAGTACGTC.